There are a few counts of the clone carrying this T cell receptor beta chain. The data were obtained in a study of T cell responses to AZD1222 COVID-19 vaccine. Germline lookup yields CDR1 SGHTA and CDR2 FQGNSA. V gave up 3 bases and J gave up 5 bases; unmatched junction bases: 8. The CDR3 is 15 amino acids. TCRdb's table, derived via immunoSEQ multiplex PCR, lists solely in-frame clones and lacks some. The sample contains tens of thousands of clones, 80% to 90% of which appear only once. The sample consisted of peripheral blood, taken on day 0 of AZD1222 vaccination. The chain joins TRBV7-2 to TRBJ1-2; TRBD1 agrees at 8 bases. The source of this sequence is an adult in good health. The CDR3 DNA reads TGTGCCAGCAGCTTTTACCAGGGGGCGCGGTATGGCTACACCTTC. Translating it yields CASSFYQGARYGYTF.